This entry is about one T cell receptor beta chain. The antigen this receptor binds is unknown. Per-base quality was not reported, and no clone a single base away is much larger than it. TCR beta CDR3 regions were amplified from genomic DNA by bias-controlled multiplex PCR with the immunoSEQ v3 hsTCRB kit. An Illumina NextSeq 500 was used to sequence the TCR libraries, reaching around 1.8 million read pairs at survey level or roughly 4.5-6.5 million at deep level. Per the original workflow: The immunoSEQ Analyzer software assigned V, D and J genes, filtered out non-productive sequences, and reported clonality. Repertoires were compared using productive Simpson clonality and Morisita overlap index of productive TRB rearrangements between infused TIL and blood. The absolute count of a clonotype in blood was estimated by multiplying the lymphocyte count by the CD3+ fraction and by the productive frequency of the clone. Held by TCRdb, this immuneACCESS table contains in-frame sequences only and omits some clones. Under half of the omission traces to an unresolved V gene where checked; the cause of the rest is unknown. The V and J calls and clone size are taken from that table; D and trimming were inferred from the DNA. The sample data list about 36,000 clones, and over 70% of these were observed just once. About 6% of the sample rests with the top ten.

The germline V gene gives CDR1 as SGHRS and CDR2 as YFSETQ. V sheds 0 bases and J sheds 1 base, leaving 8 bases between their ends. From the cysteine up to the phenylalanine, the CDR3 has a length of 15 residues. CDR3 DNA only is kept here, 45 bases in frame from base 1. The data belong to a study of TIL therapy for anti-PD-1-resistant metastatic lung cancer listed by TCRdb under 2021. Background on the whole study: Tumors were collected before any PD-1/PD-L1 blockade, after which patients were given nivolumab, and patients who progressed were given lymphodepletion, an infusion of expanded TIL and IL-2. Enrolled patients had a median age of around 56 years (range about 38-85) and a median tumor PD-L1 proportion score of around 5.6%. Most of the cohort had lung adenocarcinoma, a few tumors were EGFR-mutant and two were ALK-rearranged, and half of the patients were current or former smokers. A median non-synonymous tumor mutation burden of approximately 1.4 mutations per megabase was determined across the cohort by whole-exome sequencing. T cell receptor beta sequencing of tumor and peripheral blood served to follow clonotypes across the tumor, the expanded TIL product, and serial blood samples.

Broader findings and caveats from the paper: Infused TIL clonotypes partially replaced the baseline peripheral repertoire then decayed over months, with no apparent association between persistence and response. The study protocol defined all tumor marker inferences as exploratory. The cohort was highly selected, with more treatment-naive, never-smoker and oncogene-addicted patients than typical, limiting generalizability.

In the paper's terms, the time point label means: pre-treatment sample, taken before nivolumab and TIL therapy. Adults with stage 4 NSCLC were enrolled from late 2017 to early 2020 in a dual-center phase I trial. Samples were obtained from a single-arm, open-label phase I trial in which tumor-infiltrating lymphocyte therapy with nivolumab was evaluated in advanced non-small cell lung cancer. Blood mononuclear cells from EDTA tubes were separated on a Ficoll gradient and snap-frozen as pellets, and DNA was extracted from the cells using a Qiagen mini-prep kit. This sequence originates from a person aged 25 to 79 with non-small cell lung cancer. Specimen: blood, collected at baseline. In this chain, TRBV5-1 is recombined with TRBJ2-1; the D gene is not confidently resolved. Here is the DNA: TGCGCCAGCAGCTTGGTTGGTTATTCCTACAATGAGCAGTTCTTC. Its protein product is CASSLVGYSYNEQFF.